A single sample gave rise to the 21 T cell receptor beta chains below, sequenced in a study of T cell therapy after organ transplantation. No antigen is known for these receptors. The repertoire was sequenced with immunoSEQ multiplex PCR; TCRdb's copy has only in-frame clones and lacks some. The table lists about 48,000 clones, 94% of them singletons. The sequenced sample was CD8+ T cells from blood, obtained before autologous CMV-specific T cell therapy. The source is a human patient who had received a solid organ transplant and had CMV disease.

The chain links TRBV11-2 to TRBJ2-1; 9 bases are shared with TRBD2. This CDR3 is built from 16 residues. Germline CDR1 is SGHAT and CDR2 is FQNNGV. V was clipped by 6 bases and J by 10 bases; unmatched bases: 16. The CDR3 coding sequence is TGTGCCAGCAGTTTCGTTAGCGGGGGCCGACTATCGGAGCAGTTCTTC. Protein product: CASSFVSGGRLSEQFF.

The V and J genes are TRBV12-5 and TRBJ1-1; 9 bases are a match to TRBD1. Per the germline V gene, CDR1 is LGHNT and CDR2 is FRNRAP. The CDR3 totals 15 residues. Trimming at V came to 3 bases and at J to 3 bases, leaving 5 bases not matched to a gene. CDR3 nucleotides: TGTGCTAGTGGTTTAAACAGGGGGCGAGACACTGAAGCTTTCTTT. Amino acid sequence: CASGLNRGRDTEAFF.

This clone came up once. The rearrangement joins TRBV4-3 to TRBJ1-4, with TRBD1 matching 10 bases. The CDR3 extends over 16 amino acids. CDR1 and CDR2 from the germline V gene are LGHNA and YSLEER. The V and J ends lost 4 bases and 6 bases, in that order; junction bases with no gene match: 8. The CDR3: CASSPRPGTGDEKLFF. For the CDR3, the DNA is TGCGCCAGCAGCCCGCGCCCCGGGACAGGGGATGAAAAACTGTTTTTT.

This clone was picked up one time. V usage is TRBV5-1 and J usage is TRBJ1-1; 7 nucleotides line up with TRBD1. This CDR3 is 16 amino acids long. CDR1 is SGHRS, CDR2 YFSETQ, per germline. Trimming removed 0 bases from V and 0 bases from J; junction bases left unmatched: 5. The CDR3, as DNA: TGCGCCAGCAGCTTGGGACAGGGATTTATGAACACTGAAGCTTTCTTT. Amino acid sequence: CASSLGQGFMNTEAFF.

The chain employs TRBV5-6 and TRBJ2-3; D possibly corresponds to TRBD2 (6 bases). Looked up from germline, CDR1 is SGHDT and CDR2 is YYEEEE. The CDR3 consists of 14 residues. V was cut by 4 bases and J by 1 base, with 10 bases left in between. The CDR3 loop reads CASSLTRRTDTQYF. As DNA, the CDR3 is TGTGCCAGCAGCCTGACTAGACGCACAGATACGCAGTATTTT.

The chain links TRBV7-3 to TRBJ2-1; TRBD2 might be the D (6 bases). Germline V lookup: CDR1 SGHTA, CDR2 FQGTGA. The length of the CDR3 is 16 residues. Trimming shortened V by 7 bases and J by 6 bases, and 22 bases separated the two germline ends. The CDR3 sequence: CASTKLAGTDLNEQFF. The CDR3 DNA reads as TGTGCCAGCACCAAACTCGCCGGGACTGACCTCAATGAGCAGTTCTTC.

In this sample, this clone turned up a few times. The chain joins TRBV4-1 to TRBJ1-1, with D hard to call. There are 15 residues in the CDR3. The V and J ends lost 8 bases and 7 bases respectively, with 23 bases between them. Per the germline V gene, CDR1 is MGHRA and CDR2 is YSYEKL. CDR3 coding DNA: TGCGCCAGCCATCCTACCGCTAGGGTAATGGGTGAAGCTTTCTTT. Its translation: CASHPTARVMGEAFF.

The CDR3 loop is CASSQGTSGSGVVFYEQYF. DNA of the CDR3: TGCGCCAGCAGCCAAGGAACTAGCGGGAGCGGAGTGGTATTCTACGAGCAGTACTTC. The rearrangement uses TRBV4-1 and TRBJ2-7; 11 bases map to TRBD2. J was trimmed by 3 bases and V by 1 base; bases with no gene match: 14. Germline-derived CDR1 and CDR2 are MGHRA and YSYEKL. This CDR3 has 19 residues.

The chain has TRBV2 and TRBJ2-7, with D possibly matching TRBD1 (6 bases). Trimming stripped 6 bases from V and 4 bases from J, with 19 bases between. The germline V gene encodes CDR1 SNHLY and CDR2 FYNNEI. The CDR3 is 15 amino acids. The CDR3 sequence is CASSSLRARGYEQYF. CDR3 sequence (DNA): TGTGCCAGCAGCTCACTCCGGGCCAGGGGTTACGAGCAGTACTTC.

On this clone: Other DNA sequences in the same sample also yield this CDR3. The chain uses TRBV13 and TRBJ2-5; D is unclear. The CDR3 extends over 13 amino acids. The V gene's germline CDR1 is PRHDT and CDR2 FYEKMQ (reference sequence). Trimming shortened V by 1 base and J by 1 base, and 4 bases separated the two germline ends. CDR3 protein: CASSLESQETQYF. For the CDR3, the DNA is TGTGCCAGCAGCTTAGAAAGCCAAGAGACCCAGTACTTC.

The chain links TRBV6-5 to TRBJ2-5; TRBD2 aligns across 7 bases. The germline V gene has CDR1 MNHEY and CDR2 SVGAGI. This CDR3 is built from 12 residues. V dropped 8 bases and J dropped 4; count of bases not matched to a gene: 4. The CDR3 here is CASRPSGETQYF. The CDR3 DNA reads TGTGCCAGCCGCCCTAGCGGAGAGACCCAGTACTTC.

The rearrangement links TRBV7-6 to TRBJ2-7; D not resolved. The ends were cut back, 5 bases at V and 3 bases at J, with 14 bases in the middle. CDR1 is SGHVS, CDR2 FNYEAQ, per germline. The length of the CDR3 is 14 residues. The CDR3 here is CASSPDQADYEQYF. DNA of the CDR3: TGTGCCAGCAGCCCCGACCAGGCCGACTACGAGCAGTACTTC.

V usage is TRBV27 and J usage is TRBJ2-7, with D perhaps TRBD1 (6 bases). Trimming removed 3 bases at V and 6 bases at J, with 12 bases between. The CDR3 has 13 amino acids. CDR1 and CDR2 (germline): MNHEY, SMNVEV (reference sequence). CDR3 DNA: TGTGCCAGCAGTTTGGCCGGGACAAGCGAGCAGTACTTC. The encoded protein is CASSLAGTSEQYF.

J is TRBJ2-3 and V is TRBV27, with TRBD2 matching 11 bases. Trimming at V came to 2 bases and at J to 6 bases, leaving 4 bases not matched to a gene. The CDR3 consists of 15 residues. Germline V gene sequence: CDR1 MNHEY, CDR2 SMNVEV (reference sequence). This CDR3 is CASSLIAGGQDTQYF. In DNA, the CDR3 is TGTGCCAGCAGTTTAATAGCGGGAGGGCAGGATACGCAGTATTTT.

This chain joins TRBV19 and TRBJ2-7; D remains ambiguous. The ends were cut back, 5 bases at V and 4 bases at J, with 12 bases in the middle. The CDR3 is 13 amino acids. The germline V gene has CDR1 LNHDA and CDR2 SQIVND (reference sequence). CDR3 nucleotides: TGTGCCAGTAGTTACGGAGTCGGATACGAGCAGTACTTC. Translating gives CASSYGVGYEQYF.

The chain carries TRBV30 and TRBJ1-2; unclear D gene. Germline lookup yields CDR1 GTSNPN and CDR2 SVGIG (reference sequence). Trimming shortened V by 5 bases and J by 5 bases, and 9 bases separated the two germline ends. The CDR3 consists of 11 residues. The CDR3 DNA is TGTGCCTGGGACCGGGAATATGGCTACACCTTC. Amino acids: CAWDREYGYTF.

The chain couples TRBV7-8 to TRBJ1-2, with 8 bases identical to TRBD1. V trimming: 5 bases; J trimming: 6 bases; junction bases outside the gene matches: 8. Per germline, CDR1 SGHVS and CDR2 FQNEAQ. The CDR3 spans 14 residues. CDR3 nucleotide sequence: TGTGCCAGCAGCCTCGGACAGGGTCGTAATGGCTACACCTTC. This gives the protein CASSLGQGRNGYTF.

This rearrangement joins TRBV6-5 to TRBJ2-1; a possible D gene is TRBD2 (5 bases). The CDR3 sequence is 13 residues long. Germline values: CDR1 MNHEY, CDR2 SVGAGI. V gave up 4 bases and J gave up 2 bases, with 6 bases separating them. The CDR3 is CASSSGTYNEQFF. CDR3 nucleotides: TGTGCCAGCAGTTCCGGGACCTACAATGAGCAGTTCTTC.

J is TRBJ2-3 and V is TRBV6-1; D perhaps matches TRBD1 (6 bases). Trimming left V 1 base short and J 2 bases short, with 10 bases between. Germline-derived CDR1 and CDR2 are MNHNS and SASEGT. This CDR3 is built from 15 residues. CDR3 residues: CASSEEQGVTDTQYF. The CDR3, as DNA: TGTGCCAGCAGTGAAGAACAGGGCGTCACAGATACGCAGTATTTT.

The chain combines TRBV6-5 with TRBJ2-7, with 7 bases identical to TRBD1. The CDR3 is 13 amino acids. The V gene's germline CDR1 is MNHEY and CDR2 SVGAGI. The junction had 3 bases not matched to a gene; V was cut back by 5 bases and J by 2 bases. CDR3 nucleotides: TGTGCCAGCAGTATACAGGGGCCCTACGAGCAGTACTTC. Translation gives CASSIQGPYEQYF.

The J gene is TRBJ1-1, the V gene TRBV5-1; no definite D call. The CDR3 has 12 amino acids. V dropped 5 bases and J dropped 3 bases, with 8 bases sitting between them. Germline V lookup: CDR1 SGHRS, CDR2 YFSETQ. CDR3 in DNA: TGCGCCAGCAGGAACGGGCACACTGAAGCTTTCTTT. Protein product: CASRNGHTEAFF.